This T cell receptor beta chain was identified during a study of control samples from healthy donors and cancer patients. Generated by immunoSEQ multiplex PCR, the TCRdb table keeps only in-frame clones and is missing some. Of 95,000 to 150,000 clones in the sample, more than 70% are singletons; the top ten hold 30% to 50%. This CDR3 has 16 residues. Germline CDR1 GTSNPN, CDR2 SVGIG (reference sequence). V lost 3 bases and J 4 bases, leaving 18 bases between the germline ends. The sequencing sample was made of blood. The TCR was taken from a man in his forties or fifties in good health. The V gene is TRBV30, the J gene TRBJ1-4; D perhaps matches TRBD1 (5 bases). As DNA, the CDR3 is TGTGCCTGGAGCGGCTCACGGGGGGGGAATAATGAAAAACTGTTTTTT. Protein: CAWSGSRGGNNEKLFF.